The entry below describes one T cell receptor (beta chain). The source of the sample is a study of T cell changes during pregnancy in multiple sclerosis. TCRdb's table, derived via immunoSEQ multiplex PCR, lists solely in-frame clones and lacks some. The sample lists roughly 40,000 clones; roughly nine tenths were seen once. This CDR3 is 14 amino acids long. In germline, CDR1 is LNHDA, CDR2 SQIVND (reference sequence). Trimming removed 7 bases at V and 6 bases at J, with 16 bases between. The receptor's source is a female donor with multiple sclerosis, enrolled in a pregnancy study. The chain is built from TRBV19 and TRBJ1-5, with D possibly being TRBD1 (5 bases). The sequenced sample was CD4+ T cells from peripheral blood mononuclear cells, obtained before pregnancy. The CDR3 nucleotides read TGTGCCAGTATGGAAGGAGCTAGGGGTCAGCCCCAGCATTTT. This codes for CASMEGARGQPQHF.